This T cell receptor (beta chain) was sequenced in a study of response to subunit inactivated influenza vaccine. Whole-study findings and limits: Authors suggested that a seasonal influenza vaccination recruits few new T cells each time.

TCRdb re-derived calls from the RT-PCR reads in MiXCR, one entry per CDR3 protein. This repertoire shows 550,000 to 600,000 distinct CDR3 sequences, about an eighth found once; its top ten account for about 10%. A remark on this clonotype: What it binds is not known.

Specimen: PBMCs from blood, collected on the day of vaccination. The TCR was taken from a middle-aged man who received an inactivated influenza vaccine.

CDR3 DNA sequence: TGCAGTGTTAAAACCGGGAGAGGCTATGGCTACACCTTC. Amino acids: CSVKTGRGYGYTF. This sequence joins TRBV20-1 and TRBJ1-2, with D uncertain. The germline V and J ends were trimmed by 7 bases and 4 bases, with 16 bases remaining between them. The CDR3 is 13 residues long. Germline V gives CDR1 DFQATT, CDR2 SNEGSKA (reference sequence).